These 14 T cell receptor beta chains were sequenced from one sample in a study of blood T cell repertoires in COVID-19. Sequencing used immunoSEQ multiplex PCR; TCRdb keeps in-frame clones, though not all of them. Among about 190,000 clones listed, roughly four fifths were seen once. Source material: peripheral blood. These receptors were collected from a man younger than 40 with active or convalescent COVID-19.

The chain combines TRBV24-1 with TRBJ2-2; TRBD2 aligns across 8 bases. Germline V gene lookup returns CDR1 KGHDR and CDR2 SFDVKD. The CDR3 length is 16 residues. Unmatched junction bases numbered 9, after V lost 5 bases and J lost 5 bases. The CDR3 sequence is CATSGGGRSRTGELFF. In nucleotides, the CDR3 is TGTGCCACCAGTGGTGGCGGGAGGAGCAGGACCGGGGAGCTGTTTTTT.

The CDR3 is CASSSSTSGNTDTQYF. In nucleotides, the CDR3 is TGTGCCAGCAGCTCTTCGACTAGCGGGAACACAGATACGCAGTATTTT. V is TRBV5-6 and J is TRBJ2-3, with TRBD2 identical over 11 bases. The CDR3 is made up of 16 amino acids. V was clipped by 3 bases and J by 2 bases; unmatched bases: 5. Germline values: CDR1 SGHDT, CDR2 YYEEEE.

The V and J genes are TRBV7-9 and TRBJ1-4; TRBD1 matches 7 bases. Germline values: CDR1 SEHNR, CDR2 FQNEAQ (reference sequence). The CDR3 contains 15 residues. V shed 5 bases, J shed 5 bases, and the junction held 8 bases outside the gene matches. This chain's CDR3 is CASSTGQVENEKLFF. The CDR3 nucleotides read TGTGCCAGCAGCACTGGACAGGTAGAGAATGAAAAACTGTTTTTT.

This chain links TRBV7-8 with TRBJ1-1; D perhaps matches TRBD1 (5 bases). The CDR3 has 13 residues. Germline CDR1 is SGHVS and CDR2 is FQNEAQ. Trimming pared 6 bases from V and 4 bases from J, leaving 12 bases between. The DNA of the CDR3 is TGTGCCAGCAGTTCAGGGCAGGGCACTGAAGCTTTCTTT. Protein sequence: CASSSGQGTEAFF.

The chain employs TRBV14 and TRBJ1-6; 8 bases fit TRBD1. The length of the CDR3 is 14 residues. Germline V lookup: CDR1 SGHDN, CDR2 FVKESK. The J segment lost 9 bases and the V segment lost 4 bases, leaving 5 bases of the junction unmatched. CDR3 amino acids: CASSPDRVSSPLHF. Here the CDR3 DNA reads TGTGCCAGCAGCCCGGACAGGGTCAGTTCACCCCTCCACTTT.

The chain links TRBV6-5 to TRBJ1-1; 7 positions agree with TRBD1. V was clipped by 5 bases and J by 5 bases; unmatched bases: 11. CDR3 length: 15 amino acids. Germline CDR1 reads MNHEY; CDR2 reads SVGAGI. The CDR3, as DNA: TGTGCCAGCAGTCCGCGAGAGGGGGCGTTGACTGAAGCTTTCTTT. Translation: CASSPREGALTEAFF.

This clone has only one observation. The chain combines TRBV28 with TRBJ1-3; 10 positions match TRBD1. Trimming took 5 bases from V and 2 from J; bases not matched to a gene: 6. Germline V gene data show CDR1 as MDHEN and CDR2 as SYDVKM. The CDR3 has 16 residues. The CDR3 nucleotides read TGTGCCAGCAGTCCTGCCGGGACAGGGGCTGGAAACACCATATATTTT. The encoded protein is CASSPAGTGAGNTIYF.

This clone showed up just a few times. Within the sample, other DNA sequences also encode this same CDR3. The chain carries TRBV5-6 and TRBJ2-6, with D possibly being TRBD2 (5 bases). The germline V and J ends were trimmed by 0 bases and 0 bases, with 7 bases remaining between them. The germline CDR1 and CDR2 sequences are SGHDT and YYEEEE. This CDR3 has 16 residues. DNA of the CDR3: TGTGCCAGCAGCTTGGCCCGGGGCTCTGGGGCCAACGTCCTGACTTTC. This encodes CASSLARGSGANVLTF.

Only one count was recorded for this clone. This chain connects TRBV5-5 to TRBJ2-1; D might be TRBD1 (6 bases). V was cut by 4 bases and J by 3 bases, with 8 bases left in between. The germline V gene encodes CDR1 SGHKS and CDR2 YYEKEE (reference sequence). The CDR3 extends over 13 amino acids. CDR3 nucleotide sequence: TGTGCCAGCAGCAGGACAGTCTACAATGAGCAGTTCTTC. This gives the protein CASSRTVYNEQFF.

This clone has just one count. The CDR3 loop reads CASSPRTVQYNEQFF. CDR3 bases: TGTGCCAGCAGCCCCCGGACAGTGCAATACAATGAGCAGTTCTTC. The J gene is TRBJ2-1, the V gene TRBV9, with a possible D match to TRBD1 (6 bases). V lost 4 bases to trimming and J lost 4 bases, with 15 bases between them. The CDR3 is 15 amino acids. Germline V gene data show CDR1 as SGDLS and CDR2 as YYNGEE.

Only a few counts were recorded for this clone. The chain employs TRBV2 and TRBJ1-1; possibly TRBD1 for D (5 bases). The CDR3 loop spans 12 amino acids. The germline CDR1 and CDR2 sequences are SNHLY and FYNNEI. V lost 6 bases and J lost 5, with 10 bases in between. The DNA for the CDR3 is TGTGCCAGCAGGACGGGGGGGACTGAAGCTTTCTTT. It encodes CASRTGGTEAFF.

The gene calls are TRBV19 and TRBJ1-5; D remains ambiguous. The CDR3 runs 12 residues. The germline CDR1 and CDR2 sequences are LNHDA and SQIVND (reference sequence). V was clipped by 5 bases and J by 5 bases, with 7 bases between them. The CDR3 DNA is TGTGCCAGTAGTCCCGTCGATCAGCCCCAGCATTTT. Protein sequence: CASSPVDQPQHF.

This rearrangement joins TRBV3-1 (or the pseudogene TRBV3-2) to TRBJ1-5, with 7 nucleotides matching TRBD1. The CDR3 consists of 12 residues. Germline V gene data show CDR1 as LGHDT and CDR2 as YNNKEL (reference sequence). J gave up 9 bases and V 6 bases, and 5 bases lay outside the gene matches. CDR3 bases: TGTGCCAGCAGGGAGGGGGCGGGGCCCCAGCATTTT. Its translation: CASREGAGPQHF.

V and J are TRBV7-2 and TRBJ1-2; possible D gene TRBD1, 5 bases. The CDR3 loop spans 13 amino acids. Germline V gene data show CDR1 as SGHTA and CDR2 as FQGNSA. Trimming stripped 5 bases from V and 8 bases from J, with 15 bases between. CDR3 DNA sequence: TGTGCCAGCAGCCTCGGGGGGTCTTGGGGCTACACCTTC. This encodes CASSLGGSWGYTF.